These 2 T cell receptor beta chains share one sample of origin, sequenced in a study of follicular helper T cells after annual influenza vaccination. Clones were sequenced by immunoSEQ multiplex PCR, and TCRdb holds only the in-frame ones, with some missing. Here the sample spans some 11,000 clones, 82% being singletons. Sequencing was performed on CXCR5- memory CD4+ T cells sorted from blood, taken 6 weeks after influenza vaccination. The source of these receptors is an adult who received the influenza vaccine.

V is TRBV28 and J is TRBJ1-5; D ambiguous. Germline values: CDR1 MDHEN, CDR2 SYDVKM. The CDR3 spans 14 residues. Trimming shortened V by 3 bases and J by 1 base, and 7 bases separated the two germline ends. The CDR3 is CASSFILSNQPQHF. CDR3 in DNA: TGTGCCAGCAGTTTCATACTAAGCAATCAGCCCCAGCATTTT.

CDR3 in DNA: TGCAGCGTTGGCCGGGACAGGGGGAAAGAGACCCAGTACTTC. Protein: CSVGRDRGKETQYF. This sequence joins TRBV29-1 and TRBJ2-5, with 11 bases lining up with TRBD1. This CDR3 spans 14 amino acids. Germline CDR1 and CDR2: SQVTM and ANQGSEA. The trim removed 4 bases at V and 3 bases at J, leaving 4 bases unmatched.